This is a list of T cell receptor beta chains from one sample in a study of cytomegalovirus exposure and HLA in healthy donors. TCRdb keeps only in-frame clones here, not all; method: immunoSEQ multiplex PCR. The sample consists of approximately 110,000 clones, roughly 13% of them appearing once. Sequenced: PBMCs. The receptors here all came from a man aged 35 to 55 in good health and CMV-seropositive. CDR3s include the opening cysteine and the closing phenylalanine or tryptophan. The D gene is left open where the match is weak. Clone size, where shown, is once, few, many, or a class for clones that have expanded.

length,J,size,D,V,DNA,CDR3
16,TRBJ2-7,-,-,TRBV7-9,TGTGCCAGCAGTTCCTTACCAGGAGGGAGCGGCTACGAGCAGTACTTC,CASSSLPGGSGYEQYF
14,TRBJ2-5,few,TRBD1,TRBV4-2,TGTGCCAGCAGGAGGGTCCTAGGGGGCGAGACCCAGTACTTC,CASRRVLGGETQYF
16,TRBJ2-1,-,TRBD2,TRBV29-1,TGCAGCGTTGGGGGGGGTAGGGCTAGCGGGCGTATTGAGCAGTTCTTC,CSVGGGRASGRIEQFF
14,TRBJ2-5,few,-,TRBV9,TGTGCCAGCAGTGACCCGGGATCGAGGGAGACCCAGTACTTC,CASSDPGSRETQYF
14,TRBJ1-5,-,-,TRBV4-1,TGCGCCAGCAGCCAACAGGGGTTTAATCAGCCCCAGCATTTT,CASSQQGFNQPQHF
14,TRBJ1-2,-,-,TRBV7-2,TGTGCCAGCAGCTTAACACCAACCCCCTATGGCTACACCTTC,CASSLTPTPYGYTF
14,TRBJ1-5,-,-,TRBV18,TGTGCCAGCTCACCACCCAGTAGCAATCAGCCCCAGCATTTT,CASSPPSSNQPQHF
14,TRBJ2-7,few,TRBD2,TRBV19,TGTGCCAGTAGTATAAGGGTAGCGGGATACGAGCAGTACTTC,CASSIRVAGYEQYF
13,TRBJ1-2,few,-,TRBV28,TGTGCCAGCACCAGTTTGGGTCGGGATGGCTACACCTTC,CASTSLGRDGYTF
14,TRBJ1-5,few,-,TRBV27,TGTGCCAGCAGTCCCTTATATAGCAATCAGCCCCAGCATTTT,CASSPLYSNQPQHF
14,TRBJ1-2,few,-,TRBV27,TGTGCCAGCAGTTTCGACGGAGTCAGTAGTGGCTACACCTTC,CASSFDGVSSGYTF
24,TRBJ2-3,few,TRBD2,TRBV19,TGTGCCAGTAGTCTCCAAGGACTAGCGGGACACAGAGCCTTACCCCTAAGGCGGTTAGATACGCAGTATTTT,CASSLQGLAGHRALPLRRLDTQYF
15,TRBJ2-1,-,TRBD2,TRBV19,TGTGCCAGTAGTATCCTACTAGCGGGAGGGGATGAGCAGTTCTTC,CASSILLAGGDEQFF
15,TRBJ2-1,-,TRBD2,TRBV11-2,TGTGCCAGCAGCTTAACGGGAGCGCCCGGGGGGGAGCAATTCTTC,CASSLTGAPGGEQFF
12,TRBJ1-2,-,-,TRBV30,TGTGCCTGGACAGGGGTGCTCGGGGGCTACACCTTC,CAWTGVLGGYTF
15,TRBJ2-3,few,-,TRBV7-8,TGTGCCAGCAGCTTACTAGCGACTAGCACAGATACGCAGTATTTT,CASSLLATSTDTQYF
15,TRBJ2-3,-,-,TRBV9,TGTGCCAGCAGCGTAGACGAGGGAGGTGGAGATACGCAGTATTTT,CASSVDEGGGDTQYF
15,TRBJ2-5,-,-,TRBV7-9,TGTGCCAGCAGCTTAGGGATGGGGGCTTCAGAGACCCAGTACTTC,CASSLGMGASETQYF
13,TRBJ2-1,-,TRBD2,TRBV5-6,TGTGCCAGCAGCTTGGGTCGGGAGGGCCTTCAGTTCTTC,CASSLGREGLQFF
16,TRBJ2-1,-,-,TRBV7-2,TGTGCCAGCAGCCGAGAGTCAGGGGTGCTCTCCAATGAGCAGTTCTTC,CASSRESGVLSNEQFF
14,TRBJ2-7,few,-,TRBV6-6,TGTGCCAGCAGTCCCGGGCCCCTTTCGGGGGAGCAGTACTTC,CASSPGPLSGEQYF
17,TRBJ2-3,-,TRBD2,TRBV25-1,TGTGCCAGCAGTGAATTGAGGAGCGGGAGGTTGGTAGATACGCAGTATTTT,CASSELRSGRLVDTQYF
15,TRBJ2-1,few,TRBD2,TRBV2,TGTGCCAGCAGTGAAGCGCTAGCGGGAGGTCATGAGCAGTTCTTC,CASSEALAGGHEQFF
16,TRBJ2-5,-,TRBD1,TRBV9,TGTGCCAGCAGCGTTATGGGACAGGGACGCGGTGAGACCCAGTACTTC,CASSVMGQGRGETQYF
13,TRBJ2-1,-,-,TRBV7-2,TGTGCCAGCAGCTTAGTTAGGAGGAATGAGCAGTTCTTC,CASSLVRRNEQFF
16,TRBJ2-3,once,-,TRBV5-6,TGTGCCAGCAGCCTCGGGGGTTGGGGCGGCACAGATACGCAGTATTTT,CASSLGGWGGTDTQYF
13,TRBJ2-7,-,TRBD2,TRBV28,TGTGCCAGTCGAACCGGGACTAGGCTTGAGCAGTACTTC,CASRTGTRLEQYF